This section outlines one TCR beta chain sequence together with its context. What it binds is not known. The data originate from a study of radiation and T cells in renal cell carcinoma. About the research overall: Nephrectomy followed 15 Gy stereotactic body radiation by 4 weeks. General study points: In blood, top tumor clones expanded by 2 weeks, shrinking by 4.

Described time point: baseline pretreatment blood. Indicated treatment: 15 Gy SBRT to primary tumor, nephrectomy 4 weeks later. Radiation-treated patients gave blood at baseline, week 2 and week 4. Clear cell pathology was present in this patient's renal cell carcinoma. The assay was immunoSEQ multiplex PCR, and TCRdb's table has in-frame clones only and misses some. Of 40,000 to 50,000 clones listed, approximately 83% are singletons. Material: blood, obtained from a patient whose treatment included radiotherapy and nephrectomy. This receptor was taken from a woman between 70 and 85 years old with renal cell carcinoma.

The CDR3 sequence is CASSLSGQIPGELFF. DNA of the CDR3: TGTGCCAGCAGTTTATCGGGACAGATACCCGGGGAGCTGTTTTTT. The chain uses TRBV27 and TRBJ2-2; 7 bases map to TRBD1. Germline V gives CDR1 MNHEY, CDR2 SMNVEV (reference sequence). The CDR3 is 15 amino acids. The J segment lost 6 bases and the V segment lost 0 bases, leaving 4 bases of the junction unmatched.